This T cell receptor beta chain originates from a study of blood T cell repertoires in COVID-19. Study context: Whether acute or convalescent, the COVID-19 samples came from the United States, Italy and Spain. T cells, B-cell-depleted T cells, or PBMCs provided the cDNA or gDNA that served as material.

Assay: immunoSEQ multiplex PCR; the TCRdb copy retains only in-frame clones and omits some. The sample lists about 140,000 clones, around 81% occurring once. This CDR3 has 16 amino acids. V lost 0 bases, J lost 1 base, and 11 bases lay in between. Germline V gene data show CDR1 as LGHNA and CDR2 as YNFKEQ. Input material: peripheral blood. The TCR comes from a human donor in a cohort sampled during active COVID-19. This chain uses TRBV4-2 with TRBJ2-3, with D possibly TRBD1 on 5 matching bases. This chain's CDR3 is CASSQDGRVGTDTQYF. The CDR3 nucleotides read TGTGCCAGCAGCCAAGACGGCAGGGTAGGCACAGATACGCAGTATTTT.